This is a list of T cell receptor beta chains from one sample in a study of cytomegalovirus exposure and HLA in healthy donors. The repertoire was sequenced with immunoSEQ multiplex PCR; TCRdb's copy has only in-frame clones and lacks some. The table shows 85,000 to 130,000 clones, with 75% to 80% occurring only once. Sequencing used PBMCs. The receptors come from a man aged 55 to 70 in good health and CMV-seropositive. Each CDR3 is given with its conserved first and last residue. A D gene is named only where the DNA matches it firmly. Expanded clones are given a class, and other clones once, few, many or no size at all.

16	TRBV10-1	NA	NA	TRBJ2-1	CASSERWGDPPHEQFF	TGCGCCAGCAGTGAGAGGTGGGGGGACCCTCCCCATGAGCAGTTCTTC
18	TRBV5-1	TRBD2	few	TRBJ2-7	CASSSASWGGGAPYEQYF	TGCGCCAGCAGCTCAGCTAGTTGGGGCGGGGGGGCCCCCTACGAGCAGTACTTC
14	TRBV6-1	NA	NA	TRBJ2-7	CASSVLSGSYEQYF	TGTGCCAGCAGTGTATTGTCAGGGTCCTACGAGCAGTACTTC
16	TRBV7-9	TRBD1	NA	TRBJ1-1	CASSQGQGGKLSEAFF	TGTGCCAGCAGCCAAGGACAGGGAGGGAAACTTTCTGAAGCTTTCTTT
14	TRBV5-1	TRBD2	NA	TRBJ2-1	CAASWGGGANEQFF	TGCGCCGCCTCCTGGGGCGGGGGGGCCAATGAGCAGTTCTTC
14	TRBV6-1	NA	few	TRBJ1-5	CASSDGGGSQPQHF	TGTGCCAGCAGTGATGGGGGGGGGAGTCAGCCCCAGCATTTT
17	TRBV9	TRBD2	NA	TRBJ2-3	CASSVGSLADLTDTQYF	TGTGCCAGCAGCGTAGGATCTCTAGCGGACCTCACAGATACGCAGTATTTT
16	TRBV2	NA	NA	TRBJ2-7	CASIRPGQEINYEQYF	TGTGCCAGCATTCGACCGGGACAAGAAATCAACTACGAGCAGTACTTC
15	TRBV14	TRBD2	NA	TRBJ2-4	CASSGAGGHQNIQYF	TGTGCCAGCAGCGGAGCGGGGGGTCACCAAAACATTCAGTACTTC
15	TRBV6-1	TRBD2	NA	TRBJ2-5	CASSDGGGAQETQYF	TGTGCCAGCAGTGACGGCGGGGGGGCCCAAGAGACCCAGTACTTC
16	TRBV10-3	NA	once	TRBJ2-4	CAISDPREGGKNIQYF	TGTGCCATCAGTGACCCCAGGGAGGGGGGCAAAAACATTCAGTACTTC
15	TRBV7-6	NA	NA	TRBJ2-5	CASSLVGGQQETQYF	TGTGCCAGCAGCTTAGTGGGCGGACAACAAGAGACCCAGTACTTC
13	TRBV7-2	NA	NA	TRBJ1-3	CASSDTGFYTIYF	TGTGCCAGCAGTGATACAGGGTTTTATACCATATATTTT
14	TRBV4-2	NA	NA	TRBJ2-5	CASSQMPSQETQYF	TGTGCCAGCAGCCAAATGCCTAGCCAAGAGACCCAGTACTTC
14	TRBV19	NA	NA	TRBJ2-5	CASSPSVRSGTQYF	TGTGCCAGTAGCCCCTCCGTCCGATCGGGGACCCAGTACTTC
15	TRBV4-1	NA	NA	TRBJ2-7	CASSQDTGPNYEQYF	TGCGCCAGCAGCCAAGACACAGGCCCCAACTACGAGCAGTACTTC
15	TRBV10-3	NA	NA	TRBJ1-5	CAISAGDVSNQPQHF	TGTGCCATCAGTGCGGGGGACGTTAGCAATCAGCCCCAGCATTTT
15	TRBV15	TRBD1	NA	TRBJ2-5	CATSRDRGIAETQYF	TGTGCCACCAGCAGAGACAGGGGGATAGCAGAGACCCAGTACTTC
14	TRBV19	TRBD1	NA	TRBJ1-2	CASSLGQGSDGYTF	TGTGCCAGTAGTCTGGGACAGGGGAGCGATGGCTACACCTTC
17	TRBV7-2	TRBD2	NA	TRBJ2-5	CASSLGAGGGSVETQYF	TGTGCCAGCAGCTTAGGGGCGGGCGGGGGGTCTGTAGAGACCCAGTACTTC
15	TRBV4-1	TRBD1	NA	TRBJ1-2	CASSQGDSRNYGYTF	TGCGCCAGCAGCCAGGGGGACAGCCGAAACTATGGCTACACCTTC
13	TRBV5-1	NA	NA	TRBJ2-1	CASSFQGFNEQFF	TGCGCCAGCAGCTTCCAGGGGTTTAATGAGCAGTTCTTC
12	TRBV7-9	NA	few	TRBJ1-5	CASSLGSQPQHF	TGTGCCAGCAGCTTAGGGAGTCAGCCCCAGCATTTT
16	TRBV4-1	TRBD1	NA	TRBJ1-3	CASSLRQGTDGNTIYF	TGCGCCAGCAGCCTCCGCCAGGGGACAGATGGGAACACCATATATTTT
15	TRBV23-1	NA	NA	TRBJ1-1	CASSQSQGLVPEAFF	TGCGCCAGCAGTCAATCCCAGGGTCTCGTCCCAGAAGCTTTCTTT
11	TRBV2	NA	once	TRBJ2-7	CASRATYEQYF	TGTGCCAGCAGAGCTACCTACGAGCAGTACTTC
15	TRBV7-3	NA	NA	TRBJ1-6	CASSLQQGGDSPLHF	TGTGCCAGCAGCTTACAACAGGGTGGGGATTCACCCCTCCACTTT
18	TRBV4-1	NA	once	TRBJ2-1	CASSPGGGGVSSYNEQFF	TGCGCCAGCAGCCCAGGGGGCGGGGGGGTTAGCTCCTACAATGAGCAGTTCTTC
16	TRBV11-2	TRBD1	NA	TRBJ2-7	CASSLGGGTGRSEQYF	TGTGCCAGCAGCTTAGGGGGGGGGACAGGGAGGTCCGAGCAGTACTTC
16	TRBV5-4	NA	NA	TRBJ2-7	CASSLRKGLAAYEQYF	TGTGCCAGCAGCTTGAGAAAGGGACTTGCGGCCTACGAGCAGTACTTC
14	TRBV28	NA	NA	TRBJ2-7	CASRRQGSVYEQYF	TGTGCCAGCAGACGGCAGGGTTCGGTCTACGAGCAGTACTTC